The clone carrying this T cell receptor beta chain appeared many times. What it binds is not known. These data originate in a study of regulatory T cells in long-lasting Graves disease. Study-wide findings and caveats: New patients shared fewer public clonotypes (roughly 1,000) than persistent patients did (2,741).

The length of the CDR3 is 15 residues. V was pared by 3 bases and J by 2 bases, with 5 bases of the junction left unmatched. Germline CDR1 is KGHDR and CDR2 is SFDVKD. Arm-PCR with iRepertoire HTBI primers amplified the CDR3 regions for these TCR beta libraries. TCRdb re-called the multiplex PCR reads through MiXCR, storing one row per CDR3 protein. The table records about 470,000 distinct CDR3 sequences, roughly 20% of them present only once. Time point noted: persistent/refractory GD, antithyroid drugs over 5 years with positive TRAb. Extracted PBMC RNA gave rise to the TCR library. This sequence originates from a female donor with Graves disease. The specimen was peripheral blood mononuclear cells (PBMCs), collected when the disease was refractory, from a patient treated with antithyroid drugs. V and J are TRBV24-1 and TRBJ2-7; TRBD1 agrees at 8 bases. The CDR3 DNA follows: TGTGCCACCAGTGATCCCCGGACAGGGCCCTACGAGCAGTACTTC. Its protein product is CATSDPRTGPYEQYF.